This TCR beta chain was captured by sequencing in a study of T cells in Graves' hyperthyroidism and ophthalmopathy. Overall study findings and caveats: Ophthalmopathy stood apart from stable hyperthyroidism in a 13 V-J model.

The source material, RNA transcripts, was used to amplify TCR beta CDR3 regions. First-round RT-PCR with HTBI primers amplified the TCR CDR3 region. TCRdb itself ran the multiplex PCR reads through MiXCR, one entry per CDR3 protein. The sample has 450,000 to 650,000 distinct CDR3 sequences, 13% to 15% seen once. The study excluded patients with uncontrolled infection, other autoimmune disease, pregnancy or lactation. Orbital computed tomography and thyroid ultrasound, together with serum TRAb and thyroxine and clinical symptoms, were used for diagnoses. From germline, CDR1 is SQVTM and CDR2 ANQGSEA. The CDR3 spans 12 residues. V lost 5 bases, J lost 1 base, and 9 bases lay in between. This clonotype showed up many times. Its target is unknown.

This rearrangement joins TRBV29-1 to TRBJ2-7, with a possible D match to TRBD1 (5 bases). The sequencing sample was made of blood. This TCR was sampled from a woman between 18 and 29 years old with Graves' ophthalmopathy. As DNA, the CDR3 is TGCAGCGTTACGTCAGGGTCCTACGAGCAGTACTTC. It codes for CSVTSGSYEQYF.